Listed below are T cell receptor beta chains from one sample, sequenced in a study of T-cell reconstitution after alpha-beta-depleted transplantation in children. MiXCR, run by TCRdb on the PCR reads, gives a single entry per CDR3 protein. The table has around 400,000 distinct CDR3 sequences, approximately 11% seen once. Specimen: PBMCs from the stem cell graft donor, collected from the stem cell graft. These TCRs come from a human donor who donated a stem cell graft to a child with acute myeloid leukemia. The CDR3 runs from the conserved cysteine through the conserved F or W. D genes are given only for firm matches. Only part of the rows carry a size: once, few, many, or a class if the clone is expanded.

v_call: TRBV4-3
clone_size: -
d_call: -
j_call: TRBJ2-2
cdr3_aa: CASTPLVGTGELFF
cdr3_nt: TGCGCCAGCACCCCCCTAGTGGGCACCGGGGAGCTGTTTTTT

v_call: TRBV12-3/TRBV12-4
clone_size: -
d_call: TRBD2
j_call: TRBJ2-2
cdr3_aa: CASSPLLAGAGGELFF
cdr3_nt: TGTGCCAGCAGTCCCCTCCTAGCGGGGGCAGGCGGGGAGCTGTTTTTT

v_call: TRBV18
clone_size: few
d_call: -
j_call: TRBJ2-5
cdr3_aa: CASSPSRNQETQYF
cdr3_nt: TGTGCCAGCTCACCTAGCCGGAACCAAGAGACCCAGTACTTC

v_call: TRBV7-2
clone_size: -
d_call: TRBD2
j_call: TRBJ2-1
cdr3_aa: CASSLALRASGSGEQFF
cdr3_nt: TGTGCCAGCAGCTTAGCCCTTCGGGCTAGCGGGAGCGGTGAGCAGTTCTTC

v_call: TRBV29-1
clone_size: few
d_call: -
j_call: TRBJ1-4
cdr3_aa: CSVGTYEKLFF
cdr3_nt: TGCAGCGTAGGGACGTATGAAAAACTGTTTTTT

v_call: TRBV15
clone_size: -
d_call: -
j_call: TRBJ1-4
cdr3_aa: CATLGIRAEKLFF
cdr3_nt: TGTGCCACCCTGGGTATCCGAGCTGAAAAACTGTTTTTT

v_call: TRBV6-1
clone_size: -
d_call: -
j_call: TRBJ2-1
cdr3_aa: CASTPTGQRGSQFF
cdr3_nt: TGTGCCAGCACCCCAACTGGGCAGCGCGGGTCGCAGTTCTTC

v_call: TRBV4-2
clone_size: many
d_call: TRBD2
j_call: TRBJ2-2
cdr3_aa: CASGSSAGGNTGELFF
cdr3_nt: TGTGCCAGCGGATCATCGGCGGGAGGAAACACCGGGGAGCTGTTTTTT

v_call: TRBV7-2
clone_size: -
d_call: -
j_call: TRBJ2-3
cdr3_aa: CASSLGASERSDTQYF
cdr3_nt: TGTGCCAGCAGCTTAGGGGCTAGCGAAAGGAGCGATACGCAGTATTTT

v_call: TRBV20-1
clone_size: many
d_call: TRBD1
j_call: TRBJ1-5
cdr3_aa: CSATDRVENQPQHF
cdr3_nt: TGCAGTGCTACTGACAGGGTGGAAAATCAGCCCCAGCATTTT

v_call: TRBV9
clone_size: -
d_call: TRBD1
j_call: TRBJ2-5
cdr3_aa: CASSVGPTGAQETQYF
cdr3_nt: TGTGCCAGCAGCGTAGGCCCGACAGGGGCCCAAGAGACCCAGTACTTC

v_call: TRBV2
clone_size: -
d_call: TRBD1
j_call: TRBJ2-1
cdr3_aa: CASSGLRDSHLDEQFF
cdr3_nt: TGTGCCAGCAGTGGCCTCCGGGACAGCCATCTGGATGAGCAGTTCTTC

v_call: TRBV20-1
clone_size: many
d_call: TRBD1
j_call: TRBJ2-5
cdr3_aa: CSLGRALTGAQETQYF
cdr3_nt: TGCAGTCTCGGACGCGCTCTGACAGGGGCTCAAGAGACCCAGTACTTC

v_call: TRBV7-2
clone_size: few
d_call: TRBD2
j_call: TRBJ2-1
cdr3_aa: CASSGLAGDYYNEQFF
cdr3_nt: TGTGCCAGCAGCGGACTAGCGGGAGACTACTACAATGAGCAGTTCTTC

v_call: TRBV10-3
clone_size: few
d_call: TRBD2
j_call: TRBJ2-7
cdr3_aa: CAINEGGGTSAYEQYF
cdr3_nt: TGTGCCATCAACGAAGGGGGGGGGACTAGCGCCTACGAGCAGTACTTC

v_call: TRBV5-1
clone_size: few
d_call: -
j_call: TRBJ2-3
cdr3_aa: CASGLLTGLADTQYF
cdr3_nt: TGCGCCAGCGGCTTACTAACAGGGTTAGCAGATACGCAGTATTTT

v_call: TRBV12-3/TRBV12-4
clone_size: -
d_call: TRBD2
j_call: TRBJ2-5
cdr3_aa: CASSSFLLAGRETQYF
cdr3_nt: TGTGCCAGCAGTTCTTTTTTACTAGCGGGGAGAGAGACCCAGTACTTC

v_call: TRBV21-1
clone_size: -
d_call: -
j_call: TRBJ1-6
cdr3_aa: CASMSQGAGSPLHF
cdr3_nt: TGTGCCAGCATGTCCCAGGGGGCAGGTTCACCCCTCCACTTT

v_call: TRBV7-2
clone_size: few
d_call: -
j_call: TRBJ1-2
cdr3_aa: CASSIDRDGRYYGYTF
cdr3_nt: TGTGCCAGCAGCATCGACCGGGACGGGAGATACTATGGCTACACCTTC

v_call: TRBV5-1
clone_size: many
d_call: TRBD2
j_call: TRBJ2-1
cdr3_aa: CASSSTTSGGFSYNEQFF
cdr3_nt: TGCGCCAGCAGCTCAACCACTAGCGGGGGATTCTCCTACAATGAGCAGTTCTTC

v_call: TRBV29-1
clone_size: many
d_call: -
j_call: TRBJ2-1
cdr3_aa: CSVVGRYNEQFF
cdr3_nt: TGCAGCGTTGTGGGCCGCTACAATGAGCAGTTCTTC

v_call: TRBV3-1
clone_size: many
d_call: -
j_call: TRBJ1-1
cdr3_aa: CASSQGLVNTEAFF
cdr3_nt: TGTGCCAGCAGCCAAGGTCTGGTGAACACTGAAGCTTTCTTT

v_call: TRBV6-1
clone_size: few
d_call: TRBD1
j_call: TRBJ2-5
cdr3_aa: CASRETGEKTQYF
cdr3_nt: TGTGCCAGCAGGGAGACAGGGGAAAAGACCCAGTACTTC

v_call: TRBV30
clone_size: -
d_call: TRBD1
j_call: TRBJ1-6
cdr3_aa: CAWSRQGPPLHF
cdr3_nt: TGTGCCTGGAGCAGACAGGGGCCACCCCTCCACTTT

v_call: TRBV6-1
clone_size: few
d_call: -
j_call: TRBJ2-1
cdr3_aa: CASNQDGSRVVEQFF
cdr3_nt: TGTGCCAGCAACCAGGACGGCAGTAGAGTGGTTGAGCAGTTCTTC

v_call: TRBV4-3
clone_size: many
d_call: -
j_call: TRBJ2-2
cdr3_aa: CASTTDFSYTGELFF
cdr3_nt: TGCGCCAGCACTACCGATTTCTCATACACCGGGGAGCTGTTTTTT

v_call: TRBV5-6
clone_size: many
d_call: TRBD1
j_call: TRBJ2-3
cdr3_aa: CASSSYRGSGTDTQYF
cdr3_nt: TGTGCCAGCAGCTCCTACAGGGGGTCGGGCACAGATACGCAGTATTTT

v_call: TRBV15
clone_size: few
d_call: -
j_call: TRBJ2-5
cdr3_aa: CATSRAFQETQYF
cdr3_nt: TGTGCCACCAGCAGAGCATTCCAAGAGACCCAGTACTTC

v_call: TRBV5-1
clone_size: many
d_call: TRBD2
j_call: TRBJ2-3
cdr3_aa: CASSFRTSGRETDTQYF
cdr3_nt: TGCGCCAGCAGCTTTAGGACTAGCGGGAGGGAGACAGATACGCAGTATTTT